The present T cell receptor (beta chain) was sequenced within a study of T cell responses to AZD1222 COVID-19 vaccine. Study-level results: Spike-specific TCR breadth and depth rose after two AZD1222 doses. It should be noted that donors were predominantly white British and more often female, and clonal diversity was possibly underestimated. Spike was spanned by vaccine-associated CD4 TCRs, with dominance at 160-218 and 743-854. There were repertoire samples only from the period after the peak T cell response.

This CDR3 has 16 amino acids. Trimming cost V 4 bases and J 6 bases, with 19 bases left between them. The germline gives CDR1 SGHRS, CDR2 YFSETQ. The repertoire was sequenced with immunoSEQ multiplex PCR; TCRdb's copy has only in-frame clones and lacks some. Of some 120,000 clones listed, roughly 90% are singletons. As for this clone: What it recognizes is unknown.

The source of this sequence is an adult in good health. The sample in question was peripheral blood, obtained on day 0 of AZD1222 vaccination. The rearrangement links TRBV5-1 to TRBJ1-4, with D tentatively TRBD1 (5 bases). CDR3 nucleotides: TGCGCCAGCAGCCCTGGTGGGCAGGGAGGAGATGAAAAACTGTTTTTT. It codes for CASSPGGQGGDEKLFF.